The following is a T cell receptor (beta chain) sequence with its context. The antigen is not known. Sequencing was performed with immunoSEQ multiplex PCR; in TCRdb, only in-frame clones are kept and a portion is missing. The table includes about 82,000 clones, around 85% detected once. This entry comes from a study of OX40 agonist ivuxolimab in advanced cancers. Study-level findings and limits: In general, CD8+ T cells held more expanded clones than CD4+ did, on average.

This CDR3 has 10 amino acids. The specimen comprised CD4+ or CD8+ T cells sorted from blood, sampled in a trial of the OX40 agonist ivuxolimab. This receptor was obtained from an adult with an advanced solid tumor such as melanoma, head and neck, liver or kidney cancer. This chain joins TRBV21-1 and TRBJ1-5. TRBV21-1 is a pseudogene. CDR3 sequence (DNA): TGTGCCAGCCCTAATCAGCCCCAGCATTTT. Amino acid sequence: CASPNQPQHF.